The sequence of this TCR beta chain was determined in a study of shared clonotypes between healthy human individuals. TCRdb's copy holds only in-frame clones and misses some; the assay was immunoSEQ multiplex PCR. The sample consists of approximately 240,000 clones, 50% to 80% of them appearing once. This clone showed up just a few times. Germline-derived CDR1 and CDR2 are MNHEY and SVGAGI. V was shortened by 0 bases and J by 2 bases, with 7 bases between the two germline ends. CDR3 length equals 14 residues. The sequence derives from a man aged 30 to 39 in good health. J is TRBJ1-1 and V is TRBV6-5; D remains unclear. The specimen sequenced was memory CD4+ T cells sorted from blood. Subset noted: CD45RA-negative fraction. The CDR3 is CASSYSLSNTEAFF. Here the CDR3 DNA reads TGTGCCAGCAGTTACTCGTTAAGTAACACTGAAGCTTTCTTT.